This TCR beta chain appears in the sequencing data of a study of a mutant IDH1 vaccine in newly diagnosed glioma. Across the study: Standard pretreatment was either radiotherapy, temozolomide, or, for most, radiochemotherapy with temozolomide.

Whole-study results and caveats: It seemed that pseudoprogression was not linked to changes in the top peripheral T cell clonotypes. Vaccination induced immune responses in approximately 94% of patients.

Indicated time point: baseline, week 1 (first vaccination visit). Treatment denoted: pre-vaccination baseline after standard-of-care therapy. Clones were sequenced by immunoSEQ multiplex PCR, and TCRdb holds only the in-frame ones, with some missing. The sample consists of some 68,000 clones, 70% to 80% of them appearing once. Turning to this clone: The antigen is undetermined.

This clonotype originated in a man aged 50 or older with glioma. The source was PBMCs, collected from a glioma patient treated with radiotherapy, temozolomide or both.

CDR3 coding DNA: TGTGCCAGTACTCCTACGGGAGGCGGCAATCAGCCCCAGCATTTT. This sequence encodes CASTPTGGGNQPQHF. V is TRBV19 and J is TRBJ1-5; D is undetermined. This CDR3 has 15 amino acids. V gave up 7 bases and J gave up 2 bases, with 15 bases separating them. CDR1 is LNHDA, CDR2 SQIVND, per germline (reference sequence).